The clone carrying this T cell receptor beta chain has only a few counts. This sample stems from a study of blood T cell repertoires in COVID-19. Study-wide background: Collection of acute and convalescent COVID-19 samples took place in the United States, Italy and Spain. PBMCs, B-cell-depleted T cells, or T cells provided the cDNA or gDNA that made up the material.

V lost 6 bases and J lost 6, with 11 bases in between. This CDR3 contains 11 residues. Per the germline V gene, CDR1 is DFQATT and CDR2 is SNEGSKA (reference sequence). Original data processing: Reference gene primer amplification gave estimated nucleated cell counts. The data were produced by immunoSEQ multiplex PCR, yet TCRdb's version contains in-frame clones alone and is incomplete. That table furnishes V, J and clone size, whereas the DNA furnished D and trimming. The profile covers around 250,000 clones, with over 65% appearing a single time and about 5% taken by the ten largest. The rearrangement joins TRBV20-1 to TRBJ1-2, with D uncertain. The sequencing input was peripheral blood. The receptor comes from a man in his 60s who had recovered from COVID-19. In nucleotides, the CDR3 is TGCAGTGCCCTCCAGGATCATGGCTACACCTTC. Amino acid sequence: CSALQDHGYTF.